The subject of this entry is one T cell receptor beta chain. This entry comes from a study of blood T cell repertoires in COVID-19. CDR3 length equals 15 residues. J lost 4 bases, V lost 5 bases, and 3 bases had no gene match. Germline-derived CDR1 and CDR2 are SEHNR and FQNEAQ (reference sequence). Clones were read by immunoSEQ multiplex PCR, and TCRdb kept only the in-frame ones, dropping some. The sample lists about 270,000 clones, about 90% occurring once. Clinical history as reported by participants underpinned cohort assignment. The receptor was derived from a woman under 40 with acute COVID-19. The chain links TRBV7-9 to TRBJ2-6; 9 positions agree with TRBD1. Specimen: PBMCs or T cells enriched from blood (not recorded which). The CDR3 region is CASSRTGAGANVLTF. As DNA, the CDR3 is TGTGCCAGCAGCCGGACAGGGGCCGGGGCCAACGTCCTGACTTTC.